This T cell receptor beta chain was identified during a study of T cells in Graves' hyperthyroidism and ophthalmopathy. Overall study findings and caveats: Ophthalmopathy was separated from stable hyperthyroidism by a 13 V-J model. Most thyroid clonotypes expanded above 0.001 appeared in blood too.

In regard to this clonotype: Antigen specificity is unknown.

Using around 10 ml of fresh peripheral blood, PBMCs were prepared. Regions amplified from RNA transcripts were the TCR beta CDR3 regions. HTBI primers were used for first-round RT-PCR of the TCR CDR3. TCRdb re-analysed the multiplex PCR reads in MiXCR, keeping a single row per CDR3 protein. The repertoire holds around 56,000 distinct CDR3 sequences, with around 50% as singletons. V was clipped by 6 bases and J by 4 bases; unmatched bases: 6. There are 14 residues in the CDR3. Germline V gives CDR1 DFQATT, CDR2 SNEGSKA (reference sequence). Sequenced input: blood. V is TRBV20-1 and J is TRBJ2-7, with 13 bases identical to TRBD2. This receptor was taken from a woman aged 30 to 39 with Graves' ophthalmopathy. The CDR3 DNA sequence: TGCAGTGCCTCTGGGACTAGCGGGATATACGAGCAGTACTTC. Translation gives CSASGTSGIYEQYF.